This T cell receptor beta chain comes out of a study of somatic mutations in cytotoxic T cells in rheumatoid arthritis. Study-wide background: It was right after diagnosis, before any treatment, that patient blood (nearly 31 ml EDTA) was drawn.

With 0 bases removed from V and 7 bases from J, the gap between germline ends came to 11 bases. Per the germline V gene, CDR1 is SGDLS and CDR2 is YYNGEE. The CDR3 contains 14 residues. Positive magnetic bead selection isolated CD4+ and CD8+ cells, and flow cytometry checked purity. Study results and caveats: In about an eighth of the roughly 65 patients, the largest CD8+ clone exceeded 20% of CD8+ cells. The identity of the antigens targeted by the expanded CD8+ clones remained unknown.

In the case of this clone: What it recognizes is unknown.

TCRdb's copy holds only in-frame clones and misses some; the assay was immunoSEQ multiplex PCR. The table records approximately 14,000 clones, 82% of them present only once. The receptor's source is an adult with rheumatoid arthritis. The chain employs TRBV9 and TRBJ1-5; D may be TRBD1 (5 bases). The sequenced material came from CD8+ T cells sorted from blood. The CDR3 here is CASSVGGIDQPQHF. CDR3 coding DNA: TGTGCCAGCAGCGTAGGGGGGATCGACCAGCCCCAGCATTTT. Variable domain in full (rest from reference TRBV9 and TRBJ1-5): DSGVTQTPKHLITATGQRVTLRCSPRSGDLSVYWYQQSLDQGLQFLIQYYNGEERAKGNILERFSAQQFPDLHSELNLSSLELGDSALYFCASSVGGIDQPQHFGDGTRLSIL.